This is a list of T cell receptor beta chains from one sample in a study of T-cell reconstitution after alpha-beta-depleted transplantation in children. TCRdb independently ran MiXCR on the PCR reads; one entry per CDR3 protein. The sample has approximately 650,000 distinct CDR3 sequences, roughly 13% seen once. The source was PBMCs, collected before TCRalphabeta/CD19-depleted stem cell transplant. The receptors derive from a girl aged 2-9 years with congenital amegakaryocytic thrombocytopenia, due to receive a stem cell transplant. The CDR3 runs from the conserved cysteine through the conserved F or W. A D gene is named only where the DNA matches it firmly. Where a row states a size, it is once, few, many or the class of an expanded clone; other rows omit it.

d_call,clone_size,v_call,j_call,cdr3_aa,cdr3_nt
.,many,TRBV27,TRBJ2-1,CASSLRGVNEQFF,TGTGCCAGCAGTTTAAGAGGAGTTAATGAGCAGTTCTTC
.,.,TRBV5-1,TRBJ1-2,CASKRIPANYGDTF,TGCGCCAGCAAAAGGATTCCAGCGAACTATGGCGACACCTTC
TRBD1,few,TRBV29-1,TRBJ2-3,CSVAGQGKVAGLSTDTQYF,TGCAGCGTTGCCGGACAGGGGAAGGTAGCGGGCCTTAGCACAGATACGCAGTATTTT
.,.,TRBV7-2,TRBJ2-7,CASSPGQIKAYEQYF,TGTGCCAGCAGCCCTGGACAGATTAAAGCCTACGAGCAGTACTTC
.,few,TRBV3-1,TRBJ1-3,CASSGRQSGNTIYF,TGTGCCAGCAGCGGACGGCAATCTGGAAACACCATATATTTT
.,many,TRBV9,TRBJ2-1,CASSSGPSSYNEQFF,TGTGCCAGCAGCTCGGGACCCAGCTCCTACAATGAGCAGTTCTTC
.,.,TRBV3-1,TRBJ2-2,CASSQDRAGGIFSNTGELFF,TGTGCCAGCAGCCAAGATCGGGCAGGGGGGATATTTTCGAACACCGGGGAGCTGTTTTTT
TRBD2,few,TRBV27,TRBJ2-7,CASSFVAGVYEQYF,TGTGCCAGCAGTTTCGTTGCGGGAGTCTACGAGCAGTACTTC
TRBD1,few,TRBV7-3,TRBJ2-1,CASSSDRHNEQFF,TGTGCCAGCAGCTCGGACAGGCACAATGAGCAGTTCTTC
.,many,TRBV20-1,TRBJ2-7,CSATPLYEQYF,TGCAGTGCTACACCCCTCTACGAGCAGTACTTC
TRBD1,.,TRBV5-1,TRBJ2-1,CASSIGRVDRGISYNEQFF,TGCGCCAGCAGCATCGGTCGAGTGGACAGGGGAATATCCTACAATGAGCAGTTCTTC
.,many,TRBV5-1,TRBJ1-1,CASSPHVGPGTEAFF,TGCGCCAGCAGCCCCCATGTGGGGCCGGGCACTGAAGCTTTCTTT
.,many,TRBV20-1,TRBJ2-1,CSAREGLGQFF,TGCAGTGCTAGAGAGGGTTTAGGGCAGTTCTTC
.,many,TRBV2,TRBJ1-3,CAPRDRGNTIYF,TGTGCCCCCCGAGACAGAGGAAACACCATATATTTT
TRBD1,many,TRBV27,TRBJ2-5,CASSLSQGVGKETQYF,TGTGCCAGCAGTTTAAGCCAGGGGGTTGGAAAAGAGACCCAGTACTTC
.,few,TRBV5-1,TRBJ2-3,CASSHSRDFSTDTQYF,TGCGCCAGCAGCCACAGCCGGGACTTCAGCACAGATACGCAGTATTTT
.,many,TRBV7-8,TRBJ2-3,CASSLALSLAYTQYF,TGTGCCAGCAGCTTAGCTCTATCACTCGCATATACGCAGTATTTT
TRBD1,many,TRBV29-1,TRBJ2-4,CSVLRQGLAKNIQYF,TGCAGCGTCCTTAGACAGGGGCTAGCCAAAAACATTCAGTACTTC
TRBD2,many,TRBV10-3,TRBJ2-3,CATEAGDTDTQYF,TGTGCCACAGAAGCGGGGGACACAGATACGCAGTATTTT